The next 30 T cell receptor beta chains were all read from a single sample in a study of T cell responses to AZD1222 COVID-19 vaccine. Clones were read by immunoSEQ multiplex PCR, and TCRdb kept only the in-frame ones, dropping some. This sample yields some 130,000 clones, of which around 93% are seen a single time; 2.5% to 3% belongs to the top ten. The sample in question was peripheral blood, obtained on day 0 of AZD1222 vaccination. Receptors were obtained from an adult in good health.

The chain couples TRBV27 to TRBJ2-2; TRBD1 aligns across 7 bases. The CDR3 totals 14 residues. Germline trimming cut 6 bases from V and 4 bases from J; bases unmatched to any gene: 5. Germline lookup yields CDR1 MNHEY and CDR2 SMNVEV (reference sequence). CDR3 in DNA: TGTGCCAGCAGAGGGACAGTGTTCACCGGGGAGCTGTTTTTT. Its protein product is CASRGTVFTGELFF.

The CDR3 here is CASSYNREYQPQHF. The DNA of the CDR3 is TGTGCCAGCAGTTACAACAGGGAATATCAGCCCCAGCATTTT. The J gene is TRBJ1-5, the V gene TRBV28; D is possibly TRBD1 (6 bases). There are 14 residues in the CDR3. V was clipped by 4 bases and J by 5 bases, with 12 bases between them. Germline CDR1 MDHEN, CDR2 SYDVKM. Together with reference TRBV28 and TRBJ1-5, the CDR3 gives the full variable domain: DVKVTQSSRYLVKRTGEKVFLECVQDMDHENMFWYRQDPGLGLRLIYFSYDVKMKEKGDIPEGYSVSREKKERFSLILESASTNQTSMYLCASSYNREYQPQHFGDGTRLSIL.

This chain uses TRBV2 with TRBJ2-3; D tentatively reads TRBD1 or TRBD2 (5 bases each). There are 15 residues in the CDR3. In germline, CDR1 is SNHLY, CDR2 FYNNEI. V lost 2 bases to trimming and J lost 11 bases, with 20 bases between them. CDR3: CASSEHQGPGFRQYF. The CDR3 nucleotides read TGTGCCAGCAGTGAACATCAGGGCCCGGGATTTAGGCAGTATTTT. Full variable domain (outside the CDR3, taken from reference TRBV2 and TRBJ2-3): EPEVTQTPSHQVTQMGQEVILRCVPISNHLYFYWYRQILGQKVEFLVSFYNNEISEKSEIFDDQFSVERPDGSNFTLKIRSTKLEDSAMYFCASSEHQGPGFRQYFGPGTRLTVL.

The chain joins TRBV5-4 to TRBJ2-7; a possible D gene is TRBD1 (5 bases). Deletions cut 4 bases from V and 3 bases from J, with 17 bases between. CDR1 and CDR2 (germline): SGHNT, YYREEE (reference sequence). There are 15 residues in the CDR3. In nucleotides, the CDR3 is TGTGCCAGCAGCCCCTTGTTGACCCAGGGCTACGAGCAGTACTTC. Protein product: CASSPLLTQGYEQYF. The variable domain in full, completed from reference TRBV5-4 and TRBJ2-7, reads ETGVTQSPTHLIKTRGQQVTLRCSSQSGHNTVSWYQQALGQGPQFIFQYYREEENGRGNFPPRFSGLQFPNYSSELNVNALELDDSALYLCASSPLLTQGYEQYFGPGTRLTVT.

This clone was observed a single time. The V call is TRBV3-1 (or the pseudogene TRBV3-2), the J call TRBJ2-1, with 7 nucleotides matching TRBD1. CDR3 length: 12 residues. V shed 3 bases, J shed 10 bases, and the junction held 3 bases outside the gene matches. Germline values: CDR1 LGHDT, CDR2 YNNKEL (reference sequence). The CDR3 is CASSQWTGEQFF. CDR3 bases: TGTGCCAGCAGCCAGTGGACAGGAGAGCAGTTCTTC.

V usage is TRBV7-9 and J usage is TRBJ2-2; D ambiguous. The CDR3 is 11 amino acids. The V end lost 5 bases, the J end lost 2 bases, and 0 bases lay between the germline ends. Germline values: CDR1 SEHNR, CDR2 FQNEAQ (reference sequence). CDR3 nucleotides: TGTGCCAGCAGCAACACCGGGGAGCTGTTTTTT. Translation gives CASSNTGELFF.

This clone was counted once. The chain couples TRBV10-3 to TRBJ1-2; maybe TRBD1 (5 bases). Between the trimmed V and J ends, which lost 6 bases and 2 bases, there was a span of 10 bases. Germline V gene data show CDR1 as ENHRY and CDR2 as SYGVKD. The CDR3 length is 13 residues. CDR3 nucleotide sequence: TGTGCCATCAGGGAAGGGGCGAACTATGGCTACACCTTC. It encodes CAIREGANYGYTF.

This clone was detected only once. This chain links TRBV6-5 with TRBJ1-2, with 10 bases lining up with TRBD1. Germline V lookup: CDR1 MNHEY, CDR2 SVGAGI. The J segment lost 4 bases and the V segment lost 6 bases, leaving 5 bases of the junction unmatched. This CDR3 is built from 14 residues. The CDR3 DNA reads TGTGCCAGCAGGCCGGGACAGGGGAGCTATGGCTACACCTTC. This translates into CASRPGQGSYGYTF.

Here the CDR3 DNA reads TGTGCCAGCAGCTTGGCGGGGAGCTCCTATAATTCACCCCTCCACTTT. Translated: CASSLAGSSYNSPLHF. The chain carries TRBV5-4 and TRBJ1-6; unclear D gene. Trimming took 0 bases from V and 0 from J, leaving 7 bases between them. There are 16 residues in the CDR3. Germline V gene sequence: CDR1 SGHNT, CDR2 YYREEE (reference sequence).

The V and J genes are TRBV3-1 (or the pseudogene TRBV3-2) and TRBJ1-3; no definite D call. There are 15 residues in the CDR3. V was shortened by 0 bases and J by 0 bases, with 6 bases between the two germline ends. Germline V lookup: CDR1 LGHDT, CDR2 YNNKEL (reference sequence). CDR3 coding DNA: TGTGCCAGCAGCCAAGATACGAACTCTGGAAACACCATATATTTT. Translation gives CASSQDTNSGNTIYF.

This clone has only a few counts. This chain links TRBV5-5 with TRBJ2-7; 10 bases match TRBD2. This CDR3 has 15 amino acids. Trimming took 2 bases from V and 3 from J; bases not matched to a gene: 5. Per germline, CDR1 SGHKS and CDR2 YYEKEE (reference sequence). The CDR3 sequence: CASSFLAGAYYEQYF. The CDR3 coding sequence is TGTGCCAGCAGCTTCCTAGCGGGGGCCTACTACGAGCAGTACTTC. The whole variable domain, remainder taken from reference TRBV5-5 and TRBJ2-7, is DAGVTQSPTHLIKTRGQQVTLRCSPISGHKSVSWYQQVLGQGPQFIFQYYEKEERGRGNFPDRFSARQFPNYSSELNVNALLLGDSALYLCASSFLAGAYYEQYFGPGTRLTVT.

The chain recombines TRBV6-5 with TRBJ1-2; 9 positions match TRBD1. This CDR3 is built from 14 residues. The germline V gene encodes CDR1 MNHEY and CDR2 SVGAGI. V lost 7 bases and J lost 3; bases outside the gene matches: 6. CDR3 bases: TGTGCCAGCAAATCCGGGACAGGGTACTATGGCTACACCTTC. As protein: CASKSGTGYYGYTF.

The gene calls are TRBV10-1 and TRBJ2-3; 9 bases map to TRBD2. Unmatched junction bases numbered 5, after V lost 0 bases and J lost 13 bases. CDR1 and CDR2 (germline): WNHNN, SYGVQD (reference sequence). The CDR3 has 13 amino acids. DNA of the CDR3: TGCGCCAGCAGTGAGTCCTGGAGCGGGGGGAAGTATTTT. Its protein product is CASSESWSGGKYF.

The gene calls are TRBV30 and TRBJ1-6, with 7 bases aligning to TRBD1. The V gene end was trimmed by 2 bases and the J gene end by 7 bases; junction bases not matched to a gene: 5. Germline CDR1 and CDR2: GTSNPN and SVGIG (reference sequence). The CDR3 has 14 residues. As DNA, the CDR3 is TGTGCCTGGAGTTTGAACAGGGGAAATTCACCCCTCCACTTT. This encodes CAWSLNRGNSPLHF.

The chain uses TRBV6-5 and TRBJ1-3; TRBD1 matches 8 bases. J was trimmed by 1 base and V by 2 bases; bases with no gene match: 1. Per the germline V gene, CDR1 is MNHEY and CDR2 is SVGAGI. The CDR3 is made up of 15 amino acids. CDR3: CASSYNRGSGNTIYF. The CDR3 bases are TGTGCCAGCAGTTACAACAGGGGGTCTGGAAACACCATATATTTT.

The V call is TRBV19, the J call TRBJ1-1; D remains ambiguous. Looked up from germline, CDR1 is LNHDA and CDR2 is SQIVND (reference sequence). The V and J ends lost 3 bases and 1 base respectively, with 9 bases between them. There are 14 residues in the CDR3. CDR3 in DNA: TGTGCCAGTAGTATGGGCTACCAGAACACTGAAGCTTTCTTT. It codes for CASSMGYQNTEAFF.

The CDR3 protein is CASSSTGGGQETQYF. The CDR3 DNA is TGTGCCAGCAGCTCGACAGGGGGCGGGCAAGAGACCCAGTACTTC. The chain carries TRBV7-6 and TRBJ2-5, with 10 bases matching TRBD1. CDR1 is SGHVS and CDR2 is FNYEAQ in the germline V gene. This CDR3 has 15 amino acids. V trimming: 4 bases; J trimming: 2 bases; junction bases outside the gene matches: 4.

This sequence joins TRBV27 and TRBJ1-5, with D possibly matching TRBD1 (5 bases). The CDR3 is 16 amino acids. Germline lookup yields CDR1 MNHEY and CDR2 SMNVEV (reference sequence). With 6 bases removed from V and 0 bases from J, the gap between germline ends came to 15 bases. As DNA, the CDR3 is TGTGCCAGCAGCCAACGACGGGACGATAGCAATCAGCCCCAGCATTTT. Translated: CASSQRRDDSNQPQHF.

The chain couples TRBV7-2 to TRBJ2-5; D ambiguous. This CDR3 region has 15 residues. With 1 base removed from V and 1 base from J, the gap between germline ends came to 10 bases. Germline loops: CDR1 SGHTA, CDR2 FQGNSA. CDR3 nucleotide sequence: TGTGCCAGCAGCTTAGGGTTGCGAATCCAAGAGACCCAGTACTTC. It yields the protein CASSLGLRIQETQYF.

To note about this clone: Other DNA sequences within the sample encode an identical CDR3. The chain combines TRBV6-2 or TRBV6-3 with TRBJ2-2; D not resolved. Trimming pared 6 bases from V and 8 bases from J, leaving 7 bases between. The germline V gene encodes CDR1 MNHEY and CDR2 SVGEGT. The CDR3 covers 11 residues. Here the CDR3 reads CASSPRGELFF. Here the CDR3 DNA reads TGTGCCAGCAGCCCCAGGGGGGAGCTGTTTTTT.

This chain joins TRBV7-9 and TRBJ2-1; D is possibly TRBD2 (7 bases). The V gene lost 3 bases and the J gene lost 5 bases, with 14 bases spanning the gap. CDR1 is SEHNR and CDR2 is FQNEAQ in the germline V gene (reference sequence). CDR3 size: 15 residues. CDR3 loop: CASSLVGGPHNEQFF. CDR3 nucleotide sequence: TGTGCCAGCAGCTTGGTGGGGGGGCCACACAATGAGCAGTTCTTC.

The rearrangement links TRBV28 to TRBJ2-1; D is perhaps TRBD1 or TRBD2 (5 bases each). The CDR3 contains 13 residues. Germline CDR1 is MDHEN and CDR2 is SYDVKM. The V gene lost 9 bases and the J gene lost 9 bases, with 18 bases spanning the gap. DNA of the CDR3: TGTGCCAGTACGGGACCTGCTCGGGGTGAGCAGTTCTTC. As protein: CASTGPARGEQFF.

V gene TRBV7-6 combines with J gene TRBJ1-1, with 9 nucleotides matching TRBD1. V trimming: 5 bases; J trimming: 5 bases; junction bases outside the gene matches: 9. Germline loops: CDR1 SGHVS, CDR2 FNYEAQ. This CDR3 comprises 15 residues. The CDR3 bases are TGTGCCAGCAGCGATAAGACAGGGGGGGGGACTGAAGCTTTCTTT. Translating gives CASSDKTGGGTEAFF.

The chain has TRBV5-5 and TRBJ1-1; unclear D gene. Trimming left V 2 bases short and J 5 bases short, with 10 bases between. CDR1 is SGHKS and CDR2 is YYEKEE in the germline V gene (reference sequence). The CDR3 covers 13 residues. Written as DNA, the CDR3 is TGTGCCAGCAGCTTCTCGGGGAGTACTGAAGCTTTCTTT. Its protein product is CASSFSGSTEAFF.

CDR3 DNA sequence: TGTGCCTGGAGGGTGGCCGGGCGGAACACTGAAGCTTTCTTT. It specifies CAWRVAGRNTEAFF. The chain couples TRBV30 to TRBJ1-1; no clear D. CDR1 and CDR2 from the germline V gene are GTSNPN and SVGIG (reference sequence). V shed 3 bases and J shed 1 base, with 12 bases lying between them. The CDR3 is 14 residues long.

V and J are TRBV6-5 and TRBJ1-6, with a possible D match to TRBD1 (5 bases). This CDR3 comprises 14 residues. The V end lost 6 bases, the J end lost 10 bases, and 16 bases lay between the germline ends. Germline V gene data show CDR1 as MNHEY and CDR2 as SVGAGI. As DNA, the CDR3 is TGTGCCAGCAGGATGGGGACCCTGCACTCACCCCTCCACTTT. It translates to CASRMGTLHSPLHF.

The V call is TRBV5-1, the J call TRBJ2-1, with 7 bases aligning to TRBD1. Germline trimming cut 7 bases from V and 2 bases from J; bases unmatched to any gene: 9. Germline V lookup: CDR1 SGHRS, CDR2 YFSETQ. CDR3 size: 15 residues. CDR3 nucleotides: TGCGCCAGCGGTTTCGGGACAGATACCTACAATGAGCAGTTCTTC. Translating it yields CASGFGTDTYNEQFF.

This chain's CDR3 is CASSSPQETQYF. CDR3 DNA: TGTGCCAGCTCATCCCCCCAAGAGACCCAGTACTTC. The chain links TRBV11-2 to TRBJ2-5; D is uncertain. The CDR3 runs 12 residues. Deletions cut 8 bases from V and 1 base from J, with 8 bases between. CDR1 and CDR2 (germline): SGHAT, FQNNGV.

The rearrangement links TRBV15 to TRBJ2-5; no firm D call. With 6 bases removed from V and 7 bases from J, the gap between germline ends came to 12 bases. Germline loops: CDR1 LNHNV, CDR2 YYDKDF (reference sequence). This CDR3 is 12 amino acids long. The CDR3 spells CATRGLKGTQYF. The CDR3 region has the DNA TGTGCCACCAGGGGTTTAAAGGGGACCCAGTACTTC.

The V gene is TRBV4-3, the J gene TRBJ2-5, with TRBD2 matching 9 bases. The germline V gene has CDR1 LGHNA and CDR2 YSLEER. CDR3 length: 17 amino acids. V dropped 0 bases and J dropped 5; count of bases not matched to a gene: 10. This CDR3 reads CASSQDARGGASETQYF. The DNA of the CDR3 is TGCGCCAGCAGCCAAGATGCTCGCGGGGGGGCCTCGGAGACCCAGTACTTC.